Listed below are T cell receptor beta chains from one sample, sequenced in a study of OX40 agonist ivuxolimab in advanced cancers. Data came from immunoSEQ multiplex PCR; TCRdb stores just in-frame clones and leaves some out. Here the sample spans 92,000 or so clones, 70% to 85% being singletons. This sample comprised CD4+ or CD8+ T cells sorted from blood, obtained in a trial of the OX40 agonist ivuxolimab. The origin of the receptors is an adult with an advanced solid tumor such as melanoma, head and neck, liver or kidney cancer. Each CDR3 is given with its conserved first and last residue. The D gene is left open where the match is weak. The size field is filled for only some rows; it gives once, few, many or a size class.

cdr3_nt: TGTGCCAGCAGTTACTTCCTCGGTGGCAGGAACTATGGCTACACCTTC
cdr3_aa: CASSYFLGGRNYGYTF
d_call: -
j_call: TRBJ1-2
v_call: TRBV6-7
clone_size: few

cdr3_nt: TGTGCTAGTGGTCCGGGGGGCGGGGGCCTCGACGAGCAGTACTTC
cdr3_aa: CASGPGGGGLDEQYF
d_call: -
j_call: TRBJ2-7
v_call: TRBV12-5
clone_size: -

cdr3_nt: TGTGCCAGCAGCTCCGAGGGGAAGCGAGGGGAGCAGTACTTC
cdr3_aa: CASSSEGKRGEQYF
d_call: -
j_call: TRBJ2-7
v_call: TRBV7-9
clone_size: -

cdr3_nt: TGTGCCAGCAGTTTAGAGGCGTGGGGGCTCTATGGCTACACCTTC
cdr3_aa: CASSLEAWGLYGYTF
d_call: -
j_call: TRBJ1-2
v_call: TRBV27
clone_size: -

cdr3_nt: TGTGCCAGCAGCGCCCATGACAGGTGGGGGAGCAATCAGCCCCAGCATTTT
cdr3_aa: CASSAHDRWGSNQPQHF
d_call: -
j_call: TRBJ1-5
v_call: TRBV9
clone_size: -

cdr3_nt: TGTGCCAGTAGTCTAGGGACAGGGGGATTATATGAGCAGTTCTTC
cdr3_aa: CASSLGTGGLYEQFF
d_call: TRBD1
j_call: TRBJ2-1
v_call: TRBV19
clone_size: -

cdr3_nt: TGCGCCAGCAGCGGACAGGGGACAGATACGCAGTATTTT
cdr3_aa: CASSGQGTDTQYF
d_call: TRBD1
j_call: TRBJ2-3
v_call: TRBV4-3
clone_size: -

cdr3_nt: TGTGCCAGCAGCCCGGCGGGGGATGAGCAGTTCTTC
cdr3_aa: CASSPAGDEQFF
d_call: TRBD2
j_call: TRBJ2-1
v_call: TRBV11-2
clone_size: -

cdr3_nt: TGTGCCAGCAGCCGGGCGGGGGACGGGATCTACGAGCAGTACTTC
cdr3_aa: CASSRAGDGIYEQYF
d_call: TRBD2
j_call: TRBJ2-7
v_call: TRBV7-6
clone_size: -

cdr3_nt: TGTGCCAGCAGTGTCGCACGATTTTCCGAAAAACTGTTTTTT
cdr3_aa: CASSVARFSEKLFF
d_call: -
j_call: TRBJ1-4
v_call: TRBV6-1
clone_size: -

cdr3_nt: TGCGCCAGCAGCTTGAGAGGCATTTCCTACGAGCAGTACTTC
cdr3_aa: CASSLRGISYEQYF
d_call: -
j_call: TRBJ2-7
v_call: TRBV5-1
clone_size: -

cdr3_nt: TGTGCCATCACCCAGGGGGAGAACACTGAAGCTTTCTTT
cdr3_aa: CAITQGENTEAFF
d_call: TRBD1
j_call: TRBJ1-1
v_call: TRBV10-3
clone_size: few

cdr3_nt: TGTGCCAGCAGTTATGGGGGGAACGAGCAGTACTTC
cdr3_aa: CASSYGGNEQYF
d_call: -
j_call: TRBJ2-7
v_call: TRBV6-6
clone_size: -

cdr3_nt: TGCAGCGTTGAAGAACACTACGAGCAGTACTTC
cdr3_aa: CSVEEHYEQYF
d_call: -
j_call: TRBJ2-7
v_call: TRBV29-1
clone_size: -

cdr3_nt: TGTGCCAGCAGCCAGGGACTAGGTTCCCACGAGCAGTACTTC
cdr3_aa: CASSQGLGSHEQYF
d_call: TRBD2
j_call: TRBJ2-7
v_call: TRBV7-6
clone_size: -

cdr3_nt: TGTGCCAGCAGCTTCATGGGCGGAAGCTACGAGCAGTACTTC
cdr3_aa: CASSFMGGSYEQYF
d_call: -
j_call: TRBJ2-7
v_call: TRBV7-2
clone_size: once

cdr3_nt: TGTGCCAGCAGTTTATCACCGGACAGGAACTATGGCTACACCTTC
cdr3_aa: CASSLSPDRNYGYTF
d_call: TRBD1
j_call: TRBJ1-2
v_call: TRBV27
clone_size: -